Presented here are 24 T cell receptor beta chains from one specimen sequenced in a study of T cells in Graves' hyperthyroidism and ophthalmopathy. TCR beta CDR3 regions were amplified from RNA. The HTBI primer set drove a first-round RT-PCR of the TCR CDR3. TCRdb re-derived calls from the multiplex PCR reads in MiXCR, one entry per CDR3 protein. The table includes about 740,000 distinct CDR3 sequences, 13% to 15% detected once. Material: blood. The receptors originated from a woman aged 18 to 35 with Graves' hyperthyroidism.

In its sample, this clonotype was seen many times. The rearrangement joins TRBV12-3 or TRBV12-4 to TRBJ2-1, with D maybe TRBD1 (5 bases). The CDR3 runs to 16 residues. Trimming cost V 0 bases and J 6 bases, with 15 bases left between them. CDR3 nucleotides: TGTGCCAGCAGTTTAGCGCGAGGTGGGGCTGGCAATGAGCAGTTCTTC. The encoded protein is CASSLARGGAGNEQFF.

Many counts were recorded for this clonotype. The genes are TRBV4-2 and TRBJ2-2; D may be TRBD1 (5 bases). This CDR3 is built from 16 residues. Trimming stripped 1 base from V and 5 bases from J, with 14 bases between. CDR1 is LGHNA and CDR2 is YNFKEQ in the germline V gene. The CDR3 sequence is CASSQAQKGYTGELFF. The CDR3 DNA is TGTGCCAGCAGCCAAGCCCAGAAGGGGTATACCGGGGAGCTGTTTTTT.

This clonotype has ten or more counts. The chain uses TRBV14 and TRBJ2-1, with a tentative D call TRBD2 (5 bases). V dropped 4 bases and J dropped 8 bases, with 21 bases sitting between them. The germline V gene has CDR1 SGHDN and CDR2 FVKESK. The CDR3 is 16 amino acids. The CDR3 loop reads CASSPLAVEVGDEQFF. The CDR3 coding sequence is TGTGCCAGCAGCCCCTTGGCGGTGGAGGTCGGGGATGAGCAGTTCTTC. The whole variable domain, remainder taken from reference TRBV14 and TRBJ2-1, is EAGVTQFPSHSVIEKGQTVTLRCDPISGHDNLYWYRRVMGKEIKFLLHFVKESKQDESGMPNNRFLAERTGGTYSTLKVQPAELEDSGVYFCASSPLAVEVGDEQFFGPGTRLTVL.

The rearrangement joins TRBV7-9 to TRBJ1-5, with 8 bases that match TRBD1. There are 15 residues in the CDR3. V lost 1 base, J lost 6 bases, and 5 bases stayed unmatched. CDR1 and CDR2 (germline): SEHNR, FQNEAQ (reference sequence). The CDR3 reads CASSLGTGLFQPQHF. In DNA, the CDR3 is TGTGCCAGCAGCTTAGGGACAGGGTTGTTTCAGCCCCAGCATTTT.

Ten or more counts support this clonotype. The chain is built from TRBV7-8 and TRBJ2-1; a possible D gene is TRBD2 (6 bases). V lost 5 bases to trimming and J lost 0 bases, with 14 bases between them. CDR3 size: 16 residues. Germline CDR1 is SGHVS and CDR2 is FQNEAQ. The CDR3 DNA is TGTGCCAGCAGCACCGGGACTGCCCGCTCCTACAATGAGCAGTTCTTC. The encoded protein is CASSTGTARSYNEQFF.

This clonotype was seen a handful of times. The chain has TRBV7-2 and TRBJ2-5; D perhaps matches TRBD1 (5 bases). CDR1 and CDR2 from the germline V gene are SGHTA and FQGNSA. Trimming took off 4 bases at V and 1 base at J, with 16 bases between the two ends. The CDR3 sequence is 16 residues long. The CDR3 bases are TGTGCCAGCAGCTCAGACCAGACAGAGATCCAAGAGACCCAGTACTTC. It encodes CASSSDQTEIQETQYF.

This clonotype came up many times. The chain is built from TRBV2 and TRBJ1-1, with a possible D match to TRBD1 (5 bases). The germline V and J ends were trimmed by 2 bases and 9 bases, with 13 bases remaining between them. The CDR3 is 13 residues long. Germline values: CDR1 SNHLY, CDR2 FYNNEI. CDR3 bases: TGTGCCAGCAGTGAAACATCAGGGTTCCAAGCTTTCTTT. Translated, it gives CASSETSGFQAFF.

This clonotype was counted only a few times. The rearrangement joins TRBV7-9 to TRBJ2-1; no clear D. Looked up from germline, CDR1 is SEHNR and CDR2 is FQNEAQ (reference sequence). The CDR3 is made up of 18 amino acids. Trimming stripped 1 base from V and 2 bases from J, with 18 bases between. The CDR3 sequence is CASSLGVRVGATYNEQFF. The CDR3 DNA follows: TGTGCCAGCAGCTTAGGAGTCCGGGTTGGCGCGACCTACAATGAGCAGTTCTTC.

This clonotype has a count of ten or more. The V call is TRBV12-3 or TRBV12-4, the J call TRBJ2-7, with no clear D. This CDR3 is 14 amino acids long. V was cut by 3 bases and J by 2 bases, with 11 bases left in between. For the CDR3, the DNA is TGTGCCAGCAGTTTTTGGGAAAAACCCTACGAGCAGTACTTC. This translates into CASSFWEKPYEQYF.

The V and J genes are TRBV3-1 and TRBJ2-1; D gene uncertain. V was pared by 5 bases and J by 9 bases, with 14 bases between. Germline V lookup: CDR1 LGHDT, CDR2 YNNKEL (reference sequence). The length of the CDR3 is 13 residues. The DNA for the CDR3 is TGTGCCAGCAGCTCCCAACCCCTCCGTGAGCAGTTCTTC. Amino acids: CASSSQPLREQFF.

The chain carries TRBV6-1 and TRBJ2-3; 8 bases agree with TRBD1. The trim removed 1 base at V and 4 bases at J, leaving 4 bases unmatched. The germline V gene has CDR1 MNHNS and CDR2 SASEGT. The CDR3 has 15 residues. The CDR3 region has the DNA TGTGCCAGCAGTGAAGGACAGGGGAGCGCAGATACGCAGTATTTT. Translated: CASSEGQGSADTQYF.

This clonotype appeared many times. This chain joins TRBV15 and TRBJ2-5; D is perhaps TRBD1 (5 bases). V shed 0 bases and J shed 4 bases, with 9 bases lying between them. Germline V lookup: CDR1 LNHNV, CDR2 YYDKDF (reference sequence). This CDR3 has 14 amino acids. CDR3 sequence: CATSRDRAGETQYF. The CDR3 nucleotides read TGTGCCACCAGCAGAGACAGGGCCGGAGAGACCCAGTACTTC.

This clonotype was observed a few times. The genes are TRBV9 and TRBJ2-1, with 8 bases fitting TRBD2. V shed 3 bases, J shed 0 bases, and the junction held 8 bases outside the gene matches. Germline-derived CDR1 and CDR2 are SGDLS and YYNGEE. There are 17 residues in the CDR3. This CDR3 is CASSDTRGGASYNEQFF. The DNA for the CDR3 is TGTGCCAGCAGCGACACACGGGGGGGGGCCTCCTACAATGAGCAGTTCTTC.

This chain connects TRBV5-1 to TRBJ2-3; 9 bases align to TRBD2. Germline assignment: CDR1 SGHRS and CDR2 YFSETQ. This CDR3 spans 15 amino acids. V lost 3 bases and J lost 1; bases outside the gene matches: 3. In nucleotides, the CDR3 is TGCGCCAGCAGCTGGATAGCGGGAGGCACAGATACGCAGTATTTT. It is translated as CASSWIAGGTDTQYF.

The V gene is TRBV27, the J gene TRBJ1-4; D is uncertain. From germline, CDR1 is MNHEY and CDR2 SMNVEV (reference sequence). Trimming removed 4 bases at V and 3 bases at J, with 12 bases between. The CDR3 length is 15 residues. CDR3 amino acids: CASSYSGGSNEKLFF. DNA for the CDR3: TGTGCCAGCAGTTATTCGGGAGGATCTAATGAAAAACTGTTTTTT.

This clonotype occurred many times. V and J are TRBV6-1 and TRBJ2-2; D is possibly TRBD1 or TRBD2 (6 bases each). Trimming took off 10 bases at V and 2 bases at J, with 11 bases between the two ends. This CDR3 comprises 13 residues. CDR1 is MNHNS, CDR2 SASEGT, per germline. The CDR3 spells CATEGGNTGELFF. The CDR3 DNA reads TGTGCCACCGAGGGGGGAAACACCGGGGAGCTGTTTTTT.

The table lists this clonotype with a few counts. The gene calls are TRBV4-1 and TRBJ1-1; TRBD1 matches 7 bases. Germline loops: CDR1 MGHRA, CDR2 YSYEKL. V shed 0 bases and J 0 bases; nucleotides not matched to a gene: 7. The CDR3 spans 17 residues. The DNA of the CDR3 is TGCGCCAGCAGCCAAGATCGTAGGACAGGAGTGAACACTGAAGCTTTCTTT. Protein: CASSQDRRTGVNTEAFF.

This clonotype has a count of ten or more. The chain couples TRBV3-1 to TRBJ2-5; D gene unclear. V shed 0 bases and J shed 4 bases, with 6 bases lying between them. Germline CDR1 and CDR2: LGHDT and YNNKEL (reference sequence). CDR3 length: 13 amino acids. Here the CDR3 reads CASSQDPGETQYF. The CDR3 DNA reads as TGTGCCAGCAGCCAAGATCCGGGAGAGACCCAGTACTTC.

This clonotype was seen at least ten times. The chain recombines TRBV12-3 or TRBV12-4 with TRBJ2-5; TRBD1 matches at 10 bases. The V gene end was trimmed by 6 bases and the J gene end by 4 bases; junction bases not matched to a gene: 8. This CDR3 has 15 amino acids. This chain's CDR3 is CASSSPGQGLETQYF. CDR3 coding DNA: TGTGCCAGCAGCTCGCCGGGACAGGGGTTAGAGACCCAGTACTTC.

This clonotype was counted only a few times. The J gene is TRBJ2-7, the V gene TRBV19; 7 bases are shared with TRBD2. V trimming: 4 bases; J trimming: 4 bases; junction bases outside the gene matches: 13. The CDR3 length is 16 residues. The germline CDR1 and CDR2 sequences are LNHDA and SQIVND (reference sequence). The CDR3 DNA sequence: TGTGCCAGTAGTACCTCCGCGGGCAGCGGGACGTACGAGCAGTACTTC. This gives the protein CASSTSAGSGTYEQYF.

This clonotype has ten or more counts. The chain carries TRBV2 and TRBJ1-1; D ambiguous. Trimming shortened V by 7 bases and J by 9 bases, and 15 bases separated the two germline ends. The germline V gene encodes CDR1 SNHLY and CDR2 FYNNEI. The CDR3 is made up of 12 amino acids. CDR3 in amino acids: CASTWELGKAFF. The CDR3 DNA follows: TGTGCCAGCACTTGGGAGTTAGGGAAAGCTTTCTTT.

To note about this clonotype: At one boundary the junction diverges from the germline segment, which might be a read error. The CDR3 DNA reads as TGTGCCACCAGTAGGAGCGGGAGGGTGAATGGGCAGTTCTTC. Translation: CATSRSGRVNGQFF. The J gene is TRBJ2-1, the V gene TRBV24-1, with 10 bases identical to TRBD2. The CDR3 has 14 residues. Germline assignment: CDR1 KGHDR and CDR2 SFDVKD.

In this sample, this clonotype turned up many times. J is TRBJ2-2 and V is TRBV11-2, with D uncertain. There are 14 residues in the CDR3. Trimming pared 5 bases from V and 3 bases from J, leaving 10 bases between. CDR1 is SGHAT, CDR2 FQNNGV, per germline. The CDR3 DNA reads as TGTGCCAGCAGCCCCGTCTTTTACACCGGGGAGCTGTTTTTT. As protein: CASSPVFYTGELFF.

This clonotype was seen many times. This chain links TRBV7-2 with TRBJ2-7, with 7 bases identical to TRBD1. V trimming: 2 bases; J trimming: 2 bases; junction bases outside the gene matches: 6. The CDR3 loop spans 15 amino acids. CDR1 is SGHTA and CDR2 is FQGNSA in the germline V gene. CDR3 region: CASSLMGQPPYEQYF. Here the CDR3 DNA reads TGTGCCAGCAGCTTAATGGGACAGCCCCCCTACGAGCAGTACTTC.